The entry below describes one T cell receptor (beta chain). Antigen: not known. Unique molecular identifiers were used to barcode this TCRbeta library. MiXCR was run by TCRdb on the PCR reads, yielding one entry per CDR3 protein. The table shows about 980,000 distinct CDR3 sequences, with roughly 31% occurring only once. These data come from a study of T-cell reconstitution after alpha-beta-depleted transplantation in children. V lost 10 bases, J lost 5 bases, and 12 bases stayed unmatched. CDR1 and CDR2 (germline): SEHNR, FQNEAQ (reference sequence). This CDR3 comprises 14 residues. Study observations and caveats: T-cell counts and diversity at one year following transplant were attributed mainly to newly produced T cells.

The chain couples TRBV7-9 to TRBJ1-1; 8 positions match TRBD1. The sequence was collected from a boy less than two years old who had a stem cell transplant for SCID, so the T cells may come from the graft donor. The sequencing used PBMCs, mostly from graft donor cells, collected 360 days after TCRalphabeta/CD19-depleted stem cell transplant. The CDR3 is CATLILGQETEAFF. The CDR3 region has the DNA TGTGCCACCCTAATTCTGGGACAGGAGACTGAAGCTTTCTTT.